The following is a T cell receptor beta chain sequence with its context. Clones were read by immunoSEQ multiplex PCR, and TCRdb kept only the in-frame ones, dropping some. The sample has about 58,000 clones, roughly four fifths seen once. This entry belongs to a study of OX40 agonist ivuxolimab in advanced cancers. Study-wide background: Patients' therapy was ivuxolimab, an antibody that acts as an agonist of OX40 (CD134). Each dose-escalation patient presented with hepatocellular carcinoma, melanoma, renal cell or head and neck cancer.

On cycle 4 day 1 and cycle 7 day 1, as well as at baseline, blood was sampled. This specimen was CD4+ or CD8+ T cells sorted from blood, taken in a trial of the OX40 agonist ivuxolimab. The sequence derives from an adult with an advanced solid tumor such as melanoma, head and neck, liver or kidney cancer.

The CDR3, as DNA: TGCGCCAGCAGCTTGGTTGGCGCTGAAGAGACCCAGTACTTC. Protein product: CASSLVGAEETQYF. This chain connects TRBV5-1 to TRBJ2-5; D not resolved. The V gene lost 0 bases and the J gene lost 3 bases, with 9 bases spanning the gap. Germline lookup yields CDR1 SGHRS and CDR2 YFSETQ. The CDR3 extends over 14 amino acids.